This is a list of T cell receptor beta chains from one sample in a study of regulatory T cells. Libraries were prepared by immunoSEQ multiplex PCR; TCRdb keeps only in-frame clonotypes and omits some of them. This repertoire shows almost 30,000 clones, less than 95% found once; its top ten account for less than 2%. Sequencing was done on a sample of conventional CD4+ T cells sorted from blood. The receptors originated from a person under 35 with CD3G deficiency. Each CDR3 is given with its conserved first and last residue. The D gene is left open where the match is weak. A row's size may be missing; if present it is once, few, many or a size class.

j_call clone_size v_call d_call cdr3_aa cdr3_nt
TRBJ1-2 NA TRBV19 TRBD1 CASTRTGAGYGYTF TGTGCCAGTACCCGGACAGGGGCAGGCTATGGCTACACCTTC
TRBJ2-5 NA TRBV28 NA CASSLAGPLFQETQYF TGTGCCAGCAGTTTGGCAGGCCCGTTATTTCAAGAGACCCAGTACTTC
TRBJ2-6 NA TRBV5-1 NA CASSLGPGFSGANVLTF TGCGCCAGCAGCTTGGGTCCGGGTTTCTCTGGGGCCAACGTCCTGACTTTC
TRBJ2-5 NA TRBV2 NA CAKGTRGGETQYF TGTGCCAAAGGGACAAGGGGGGGGGAGACCCAGTACTTC
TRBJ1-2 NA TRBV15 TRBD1 CATSRVLTGSYGYTF TGTGCCACCAGCAGAGTCTTGACAGGGTCCTATGGCTACACCTTC
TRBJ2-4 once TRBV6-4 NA CASMGELAKNIQYF TGTGCCAGCATGGGGGAGTTGGCCAAAAACATTCAGTACTTC
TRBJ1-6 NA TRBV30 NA CAWSVNWNSPLHF TGTGCCTGGAGTGTAAACTGGAATTCACCCCTCCACTTT
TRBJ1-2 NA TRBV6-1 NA CASSEPPLDSRVTF TGTGCCAGCAGTGAGCCCCCCCTGGACAGCCGTGTGACCTTC
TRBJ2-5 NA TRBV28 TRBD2 CASSLGIAGAWETQYF TGTGCCAGCAGTTTAGGGATAGCGGGAGCTTGGGAGACCCAGTACTTC
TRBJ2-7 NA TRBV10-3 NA CAISGTPAYEQYF TGTGCCATCAGTGGGACACCCGCCTACGAGCAGTACTTC
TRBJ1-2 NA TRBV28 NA CASTPIDNYGYTF TGTGCCAGCACCCCCATCGACAACTATGGCTACACCTTC
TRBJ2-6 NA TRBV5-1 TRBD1 CASSLDGGTGSLSGANVLTF TGCGCCAGCAGCTTGGATGGGGGGACAGGAAGCCTCTCTGGGGCCAACGTCCTGACTTTC
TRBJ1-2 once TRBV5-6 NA CASSQTRGGYTF TGTGCCAGCAGCCAAACCAGGGGCGGCTACACCTTC
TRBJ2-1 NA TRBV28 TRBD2 CASSRYPAGDEQFF TGTGCCAGCAGTCGTTACCCAGCGGGAGACGAGCAGTTCTTC
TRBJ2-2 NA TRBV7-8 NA CASRSTVTNTGELFF TGTGCCAGCAGGTCGACTGTAACGAACACCGGGGAGCTGTTTTTT
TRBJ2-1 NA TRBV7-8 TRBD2 CASSFHLGTSGSNEQFF TGTGCCAGCAGCTTTCATCTCGGGACTAGCGGGTCGAATGAGCAGTTCTTC
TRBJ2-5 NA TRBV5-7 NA CASSLTGPGTQYF TGTGCCAGCAGCTTGACCGGGCCCGGGACCCAGTACTTC
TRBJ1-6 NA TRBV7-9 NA CASSRTVGNSPLHF TGTGCCAGCAGCCGGACGGTGGGTAATTCACCCCTCCACTTT
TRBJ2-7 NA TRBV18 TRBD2 CASSPLAGDEQYF TGTGCCAGCTCACCACTAGCGGGAGACGAGCAGTACTTC
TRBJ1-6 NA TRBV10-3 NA CAISGTENSPLHF TGTGCCATCAGTGGGACAGAGAATTCACCCCTCCACTTT
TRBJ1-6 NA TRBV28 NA CASSPPWSPLHF TGTGCCAGCAGCCCCCCCTGGTCACCCCTCCACTTT
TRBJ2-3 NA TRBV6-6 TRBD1 CASTDGQGITDTQYF TGTGCCAGCACAGATGGACAGGGAATCACAGATACGCAGTATTTT
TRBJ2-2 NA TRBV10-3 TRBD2 CAITGTSGGIGGELFF TGTGCCATCACAGGGACTAGCGGGGGAATTGGCGGGGAGCTGTTTTTT
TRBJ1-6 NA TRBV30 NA CACYRPLDSPLHF TGTGCCTGCTATCGCCCCTTGGATTCACCCCTCCACTTT
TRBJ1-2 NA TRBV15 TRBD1 CATSRAIGGGYGYTF TGTGCCACCAGCAGAGCCATAGGGGGCGGCTATGGCTACACCTTC
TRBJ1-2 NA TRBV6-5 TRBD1 CASSTPGTGAYGYTF TGTGCCAGCAGTACCCCAGGGACAGGAGCTTATGGCTACACCTTC
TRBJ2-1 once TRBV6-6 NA CASSRKGYNEQFF TGTGCCAGCTCGCGGAAGGGGTACAATGAGCAGTTCTTC
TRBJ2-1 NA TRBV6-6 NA CASSYSSVGEQFF TGTGCCAGCAGTTACTCTAGTGTAGGTGAGCAGTTCTTC
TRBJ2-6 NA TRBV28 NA CASSLSGANVLTF TGTGCCAGCAGTTTAAGTGGGGCCAACGTCCTGACTTTC
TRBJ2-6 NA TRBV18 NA CASSPMRSGANVLTF TGTGCCAGCTCACCGATGAGGTCTGGGGCCAACGTCCTGACTTTC
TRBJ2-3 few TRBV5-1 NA CASSLSGGTDTQYF TGCGCCAGCAGCCTTTCGGGCGGCACAGATACGCAGTATTTT
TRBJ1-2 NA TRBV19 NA CASSIWGASNGYTF TGTGCCAGTAGTATCTGGGGAGCATCCAATGGCTACACCTTC
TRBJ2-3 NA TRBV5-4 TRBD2 CASSINSGSYGTDTQYF TGTGCCAGCAGCATAAATAGCGGGTCCTACGGGACAGATACGCAGTATTTT
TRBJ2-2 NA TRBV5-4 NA CASSLAARTGELFF TGTGCCAGCAGCTTGGCGGCGCGGACCGGGGAGCTGTTTTTT
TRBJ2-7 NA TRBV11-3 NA CASSFGAGTVHF NA
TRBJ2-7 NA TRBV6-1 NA CASSEEWAGASYEQYF TGTGCCAGCAGTGAAGAGTGGGCAGGGGCATCCTACGAGCAGTACTTC
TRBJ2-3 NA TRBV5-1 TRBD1 CASSLQGAGDTQYF TGCGCCAGCAGCTTACAGGGGGCTGGAGATACGCAGTATTTT
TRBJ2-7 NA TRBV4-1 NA CASSQATVLGVYEQYF TGCGCCAGCAGCCAAGCGACAGTGCTCGGGGTCTACGAGCAGTACTTC
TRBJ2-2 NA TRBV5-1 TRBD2 CASSFVAGAPTGELFF TGCGCCAGCAGCTTTGTAGCGGGGGCTCCCACCGGGGAGCTGTTTTTT
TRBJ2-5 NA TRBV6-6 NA CASSYGGETQYF TGTGCCAGCAGTTATGGGGGGGAGACCCAGTACTTC
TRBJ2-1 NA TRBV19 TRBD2 CASRKTSGRAADEQFF TGTGCCAGTAGGAAGACTAGCGGGAGGGCCGCAGATGAGCAGTTCTTC
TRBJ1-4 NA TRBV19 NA CASSKDSFNEKLFF TGTGCCAGTAGCAAGGACAGTTTTAATGAAAAACTGTTTTTT
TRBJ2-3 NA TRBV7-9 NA CASSLARKSTDTQYF TGTGCCAGCAGCTTAGCCAGGAAAAGCACAGATACGCAGTATTTT
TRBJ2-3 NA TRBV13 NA CASSQKGTELSDTQYF TGTGCCAGCAGCCAAAAAGGGACGGAATTAAGTGATACGCAGTATTTT
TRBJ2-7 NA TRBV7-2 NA CASSLALSLSYEQYF TGTGCCAGCAGCTTAGCGTTATCCCTCTCCTACGAGCAGTACTTC
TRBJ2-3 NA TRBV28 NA CASSSLDTDTQYF TGTGCCAGCAGTTCTCTGGACACAGATACGCAGTATTTT
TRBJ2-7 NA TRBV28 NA CASSITRDRSYEQYF TGTGCCAGCAGTATAACCCGGGACCGTTCCTACGAGCAGTACTTC
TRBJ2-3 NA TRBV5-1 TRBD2 CASSLGSGRAADTQYF TGCGCCAGCAGCTTAGGTAGCGGGAGGGCCGCTGATACGCAGTATTTT
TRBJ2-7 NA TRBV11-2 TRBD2 CASSSGERGRYEQYF TGTGCCAGCAGTTCCGGGGAGCGGGGCAGATACGAGCAGTACTTC
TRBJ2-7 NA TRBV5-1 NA CASSLAASGEQYF TGCGCCAGCAGCTTGGCCGCTTCGGGCGAGCAGTACTTC
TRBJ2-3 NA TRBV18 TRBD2 CASSPRSSGELKYF TGTGCCAGCTCACCCAGGTCTAGCGGGGAACTCAAGTATTTT
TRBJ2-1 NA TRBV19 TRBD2 CASSMIGSGYNEQFF TGTGCCAGTAGTATGATAGGTAGCGGGTACAATGAGCAGTTCTTC
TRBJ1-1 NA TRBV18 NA CASSEQGQNTEAFF TGTGCCAGCTCAGAGCAGGGCCAGAACACTGAAGCTTTCTTT
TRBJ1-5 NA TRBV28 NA CASSSDGRGDQPQHF TGTGCCAGCAGTTCCGACGGGCGGGGTGATCAGCCCCAGCATTTT
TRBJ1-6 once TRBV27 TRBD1 CASSRDRSSYNSPLHF TGTGCCAGCAGTCGGGACAGGAGCTCCTATAATTCACCCCTCCACTTT